The next 9 T cell receptor beta chains were all read from a single sample in a study of T cells after yellow fever vaccination. TCRdb re-called the 5' RACE reads through MiXCR, storing one row per CDR3 protein. The sample has some 120,000 distinct CDR3 sequences; around 15% are singletons. This material consisted of CD8+ T cells sorted from PBMCs, taken 5 days after the yellow fever booster vaccination. These receptors all come from a man aged 18 to 29 who received the YFV17D yellow fever vaccine.

V usage is TRBV9 and J usage is TRBJ2-1; possibly TRBD2 for D (6 bases). Trimming pared 0 bases from V and 4 bases from J, leaving 14 bases between. CDR1 and CDR2 from the germline V gene are SGDLS and YYNGEE. This CDR3 contains 16 residues. In DNA, the CDR3 is TGTGCCAGCAGCGTAGCTTATACTAGCAGATACAATGAGCAGTTCTTC. Translating it yields CASSVAYTSRYNEQFF. Full variable domain (outside the CDR3, taken from reference TRBV9 and TRBJ2-1): DSGVTQTPKHLITATGQRVTLRCSPRSGDLSVYWYQQSLDQGLQFLIQYYNGEERAKGNILERFSAQQFPDLHSELNLSSLELGDSALYFCASSVAYTSRYNEQFFGPGTRLTVL.

This rearrangement joins TRBV27 to TRBJ1-2; no clear D. V was cut by 7 bases and J by 2 bases, with 11 bases left in between. In germline, CDR1 is MNHEY, CDR2 SMNVEV (reference sequence). This CDR3 is 13 amino acids long. The CDR3 loop is CASKKLGNYGYTF. The CDR3 bases are TGTGCCAGCAAGAAACTCGGAAACTATGGCTACACCTTC.

This chain connects TRBV2 to TRBJ2-1; 10 bases agree with TRBD2. In germline, CDR1 is SNHLY, CDR2 FYNNEI. The CDR3 consists of 14 residues. With V trimmed by 8 bases and J by 10 bases, 11 bases remained unmatched. The chain's CDR3 is CASLRSGGAREQFF. CDR3 in DNA: TGTGCCAGCCTTCGAAGCGGGGGGGCCAGGGAGCAGTTCTTC. The variable domain in full, with the rest retrieved from reference TRBV2 and TRBJ2-1, is EPEVTQTPSHQVTQMGQEVILRCVPISNHLYFYWYRQILGQKVEFLVSFYNNEISEKSEIFDDQFSVERPDGSNFTLKIRSTKLEDSAMYFCASLRSGGAREQFFGPGTRLTVL.

The gene calls are TRBV5-1 and TRBJ2-1; TRBD2 aligns across 8 bases. V dropped 1 base and J dropped 6; count of bases not matched to a gene: 9. Germline CDR1 SGHRS, CDR2 YFSETQ. The CDR3 has 16 amino acids. Written as DNA, the CDR3 is TGCGCCAGCAGCTTGAGTACCGGGGGGGTCTTCAATGAGCAGTTCTTC. It translates to CASSLSTGGVFNEQFF. The entire variable domain, with the rest obtained from reference TRBV5-1 and TRBJ2-1, is as follows: KAGVTQTPRYLIKTRGQQVTLSCSPISGHRSVSWYQQTPGQGLQFLFEYFSETQRNKGNFPGRFSGRQFSNSRSEMNVSTLELGDSALYLCASSLSTGGVFNEQFFGPGTRLTVL.

This clonotype was detected only a few times. The J gene is TRBJ2-2, the V gene TRBV4-3; no clear D gene. V was cut by 3 bases and J by 1 base, with 6 bases left in between. Germline V gene lookup returns CDR1 LGHNA and CDR2 YSLEER. The CDR3 has 14 residues. The CDR3, as DNA: TGCGCCAGCAGCCACGCCAGGAACACCGGGGAGCTGTTTTTT. This sequence encodes CASSHARNTGELFF.

The CDR3 nucleotides read TGTGCCAGCAGTTTAATTTATAGCAATCAGCCCCAGCATTTT. This translates into CASSLIYSNQPQHF. The J gene is TRBJ1-5, the V gene TRBV6-5, with D unclear. With 4 bases removed from V and 0 bases from J, the gap between germline ends came to 7 bases. This CDR3 comprises 14 residues. The germline gives CDR1 MNHEY, CDR2 SVGAGI.

The chain couples TRBV6-1 to TRBJ2-4; D perhaps matches TRBD2 (6 bases). Trimming pared 4 bases from V and 13 bases from J, leaving 8 bases between. The CDR3 runs to 10 residues. Germline CDR1 is MNHNS and CDR2 is SASEGT. The chain's CDR3 is CASSAAGQYF. CDR3 sequence (DNA): TGTGCCAGCAGTGCTGCGGGGCAGTACTTC.

In this sample, this clonotype turned up many times. The chain carries TRBV4-2 and TRBJ2-1; D call uncertain. V lost 2 bases and J lost 2, with 10 bases in between. Germline values: CDR1 LGHNA, CDR2 YNFKEQ. This CDR3 region has 15 residues. The DNA of the CDR3 is TGTGCCAGCAGCCAAAGATCGCGTGCCTACAATGAGCAGTTCTTC. Protein product: CASSQRSRAYNEQFF.

This clonotype was observed a few times. The rearrangement uses TRBV13 and TRBJ2-1; TRBD2 matches 9 bases. V gave up 2 bases and J gave up 6 bases; unmatched junction bases: 2. The CDR3 runs 14 residues. The germline CDR1 and CDR2 sequences are PRHDT and FYEKMQ (reference sequence). CDR3 loop: CASSLRLAANEQFF. For the CDR3, the DNA is TGTGCCAGCAGCTTACGACTAGCGGCCAATGAGCAGTTCTTC.